The 10 T cell receptor beta chains below all came from one sample that was sequenced in a study of control samples from healthy donors and cancer patients. Produced via immunoSEQ multiplex PCR; TCRdb's table is partial and in-frame only. The sample includes 200,000 or so clones, roughly nine tenths of them seen just once. Sequenced input: blood. The origin of the receptors is a young man in good health.

V usage is TRBV5-1 and J usage is TRBJ2-7; 8 bases line up with TRBD1. The V segment lost 4 bases and the J segment 7 bases; nucleotides outside the gene matches: 10. The germline V gene encodes CDR1 SGHRS and CDR2 YFSETQ. CDR3 length: 14 amino acids. The chain's CDR3 is CASSASGGLGEQYF. CDR3 bases: TGCGCCAGCAGCGCTTCAGGGGGCCTTGGGGAGCAGTACTTC.

The V and J genes are TRBV11-2 and TRBJ1-2; D unresolved. Between the trimmed V and J ends, which lost 5 bases and 2 bases, there was a span of 9 bases. Germline-derived CDR1 and CDR2 are SGHAT and FQNNGV. The CDR3 runs 13 residues. The CDR3 sequence: CASSPAPNYGYTF. CDR3 nucleotides: TGTGCCAGCAGCCCAGCTCCAAACTATGGCTACACCTTC. Complete variable domain (other parts from reference TRBV11-2 and TRBJ1-2): EAGVAQSPRYKIIEKRQSVAFWCNPISGHATLYWYQQILGQGPKLLIQFQNNGVVDDSQLPKDRFSAERLKGVDSTLKIQPAKLEDSAVYLCASSPAPNYGYTFGSGTRLTVV.

The chain is built from TRBV4-2 and TRBJ1-2; D is unresolved. V was cut by 0 bases and J by 4 bases, with 9 bases left in between. CDR1 is LGHNA and CDR2 is YNFKEQ in the germline V gene. CDR3 length: 14 amino acids. DNA of the CDR3: TGTGCCAGCAGCCAAGATGGCCAGACCTATGGCTACACCTTC. Encoded protein: CASSQDGQTYGYTF.

The table lists this clone with a count of one. The chain uses TRBV6-5 and TRBJ2-3, with TRBD1 matching 8 bases. The CDR3 is 15 residues long. The junction had 4 bases not matched to a gene; V was cut back by 5 bases and J by 0 bases. The germline V gene has CDR1 MNHEY and CDR2 SVGAGI. The CDR3 here is CASSRQGQSTDTQYF. In DNA, the CDR3 is TGTGCCAGCAGTCGACAGGGGCAAAGCACAGATACGCAGTATTTT.

This chain links TRBV5-6 with TRBJ2-2; possible D gene TRBD1, 6 bases. V gave up 4 bases and J gave up 7 bases, with 14 bases separating them. The CDR3 has 14 residues. Germline CDR1 is SGHDT and CDR2 is YYEEEE. CDR3 bases: TGTGCCAGCAGCACACAGGGTTGGGTCGGGGAGCTGTTTTTT. Translation gives CASSTQGWVGELFF.

The V and J genes are TRBV19 and TRBJ1-5, with D possibly TRBD1 on 5 matching bases. The germline V gene encodes CDR1 LNHDA and CDR2 SQIVND (reference sequence). CDR3 length equals 16 residues. V shed 7 bases and J shed 7 bases, with 23 bases lying between them. CDR3 residues: CASKPGGGRGGQPQHF. As DNA, the CDR3 is TGTGCCAGTAAGCCCGGTGGGGGGAGGGGCGGGCAGCCCCAGCATTTT.

This clone occurred once. The rearrangement links TRBV7-8 to TRBJ1-5; D not certain. The ends were cut back, 2 bases at V and 0 bases at J, with 8 bases in the middle. The germline V gene encodes CDR1 SGHVS and CDR2 FQNEAQ. The CDR3 spans 15 residues. The chain's CDR3 is CASSLSPNSNQPQHF. For the CDR3, the DNA is TGTGCCAGCAGCTTATCCCCCAATAGCAATCAGCCCCAGCATTTT.

This clone showed up just once. V is TRBV7-9 and J is TRBJ2-7; 10 positions agree with TRBD1. In germline, CDR1 is SEHNR, CDR2 FQNEAQ (reference sequence). The CDR3 runs 14 residues. Trimming at V came to 7 bases and at J to 5 bases, leaving 8 bases not matched to a gene. The CDR3 DNA follows: TGTGCCAGCAATAGTCGGGACAGGGGAAACGAGCAGTACTTC. Translated: CASNSRDRGNEQYF.

This chain connects TRBV5-1 to TRBJ1-4; 7 bases agree with TRBD1. CDR3 length: 14 amino acids. Germline loops: CDR1 SGHRS, CDR2 YFSETQ. The junction had 2 bases not matched to a gene; V was cut back by 4 bases and J by 2 bases. The CDR3 loop is CASSRDSTNEKLFF. For the CDR3, the DNA is TGCGCCAGCAGCCGGGACAGTACTAATGAAAAACTGTTTTTT. Using reference TRBV5-1 and TRBJ1-4 for the parts outside the CDR3, the full variable domain is KAGVTQTPRYLIKTRGQQVTLSCSPISGHRSVSWYQQTPGQGLQFLFEYFSETQRNKGNFPGRFSGRQFSNSRSEMNVSTLELGDSALYLCASSRDSTNEKLFFGSGTQLSVL.

CDR3 amino acids: CASSYSGSNYGYTF. The CDR3 nucleotides read TGTGCCAGCAGTTACTCAGGCAGCAACTATGGCTACACCTTC. The J gene is TRBJ1-2, the V gene TRBV6-5, with D unclear. CDR1 is MNHEY and CDR2 is SVGAGI in the germline V gene. V lost 0 bases to trimming and J lost 2 bases, with 7 bases between them. The CDR3 covers 14 residues.